This TCR beta chain appears in the sequencing data of a study of blood T cell repertoires in COVID-19. Turning to the study itself: The cDNA or gDNA used as material had been derived from T cells, B-cell-depleted T cells, or PBMCs.

Clones were sequenced by immunoSEQ multiplex PCR, and TCRdb holds only the in-frame ones, with some missing. Among more than 300,000 clones listed, 90% were seen once. Patients at the Seattle site were enrolled during active infection and followed longitudinally. The length of the CDR3 is 14 residues. The V end was cut by 2 bases, the J end by 2 bases, with 9 bases between. CDR1 and CDR2 (germline): SGHRS, YFSETQ. The sample consisted of peripheral blood. This TCR derives from a woman aged 40 to 50 with COVID-19, enrolled during active disease. This sequence joins TRBV5-1 and TRBJ2-3, with D unresolved. CDR3 amino acids: CASSLPRFTDTQYF. The CDR3 coding sequence is TGCGCCAGCAGCTTACCCCGGTTCACAGATACGCAGTATTTT.